Sequencing of this TCR beta chain was carried out in a study of neurological immune-mediated disorders. The CDR3 totals 16 residues. Unmatched junction bases numbered 10, after V lost 3 bases and J lost 10 bases. Germline CDR1 is LGHDT and CDR2 is YNNKEL (reference sequence). TCRdb ran MiXCR on the 5' RACE reads and lists one entry per CDR3 protein. This table has 70,000 to 90,000 distinct CDR3 sequences, more than 5% appearing once. Sample time point: longitudinal time-point 2. This clonotype was recorded at least ten times. This TCR came from a woman in her fifties or sixties with multiple sclerosis. Sequenced: PBMCs. The genes are TRBV3-1 and TRBJ2-1, with 12 positions matching TRBD1. For the CDR3, the DNA is TGTGCCAGCAGCCATGGGCCGGGACAGGGGGCATTAGAGCAGTTCTTC. It yields the protein CASSHGPGQGALEQFF.